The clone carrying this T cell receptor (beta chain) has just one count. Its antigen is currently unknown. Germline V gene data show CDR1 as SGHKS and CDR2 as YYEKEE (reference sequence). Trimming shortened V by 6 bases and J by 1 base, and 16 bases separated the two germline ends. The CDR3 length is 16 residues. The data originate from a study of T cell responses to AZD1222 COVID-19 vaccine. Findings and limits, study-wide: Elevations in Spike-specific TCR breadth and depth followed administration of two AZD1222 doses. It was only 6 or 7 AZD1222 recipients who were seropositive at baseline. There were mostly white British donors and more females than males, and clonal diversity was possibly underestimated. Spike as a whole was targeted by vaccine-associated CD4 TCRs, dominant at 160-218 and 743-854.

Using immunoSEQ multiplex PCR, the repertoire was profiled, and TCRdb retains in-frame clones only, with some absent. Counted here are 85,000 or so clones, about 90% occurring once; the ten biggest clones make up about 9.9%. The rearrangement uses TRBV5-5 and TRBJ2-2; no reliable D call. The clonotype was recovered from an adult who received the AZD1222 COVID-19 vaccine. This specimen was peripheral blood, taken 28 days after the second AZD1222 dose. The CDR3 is CASTDHVEGNTGELFF. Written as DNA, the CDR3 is TGTGCCAGCACTGACCATGTAGAAGGGAACACCGGGGAGCTGTTTTTT.